The 8 T cell receptor beta chains below all came from one sample that was sequenced in a study of T cells in Graves' hyperthyroidism and ophthalmopathy (dated by TCRdb to 2018 to 2020). Preparation of the library involved multiplex PCR. Sequencing was carried out with an Illumina HiSeq 2000. The TCR beta CDR3 regions were amplified from the RNA transcripts. The TCR CDR3 was subjected to a first round of RT-PCR using the HTBI primer set and the Qiagen OneStep RT-PCR kit. The raw public data were reprocessed by TCRdb itself: fastp quality trimming at Q25, MiXCR clonotype calling, in-frame beta chains only. Each entry merges the rows of one CDR3 protein and shows their most common DNA and genes. The sample table records roughly 500,000 distinct CDR3 sequences; 46% of these occur just once. About two fifths of the sample is in the top ten clones. Source material: peripheral blood or thyroid tissue (not recorded which). The receptors stem from an adult woman with Graves' disease, either hyperthyroidism or ophthalmopathy (not recorded which).

This clonotype was detected a few times. J is TRBJ1-1 and V is TRBV7-2; D gene ambiguous. The germline gives CDR1 SGHTA, CDR2 FQGNSA. V lost 5 bases and J lost 2, with 12 bases in between. This CDR3 is 14 amino acids long. CDR3 sequence (DNA): TGTGCCAGCAGCCCCACCCGCACAAACACTGAAGCTTTCTTT. Translation gives CASSPTRTNTEAFF.

About this clonotype itself: The junction and the germline gene differ at one end; a read error may be behind it. J is TRBJ1-2 and V is TRBV25-1, with D possibly being TRBD1 (6 bases). This CDR3 spans 16 amino acids. The germline CDR1 and CDR2 sequences are MGHDK and SYGVNS. The CDR3, as DNA: TGTGCCTGCAGTGCCAAGGACAGCTCCGCGTCAGATGGCTACACCTTC. Residues: CACSAKDSSASDGYTF.

In regard to this clonotype: A much more abundant neighbour one base away suggests this may be a read error. The chain links TRBV5-1 to TRBJ2-5; D is perhaps TRBD1 or TRBD2 (6 bases each). CDR1 is SGHRS and CDR2 is YFSETQ in the germline V gene. This CDR3 spans 13 amino acids. The CDR3 sequence is CASSGGGEEAQYF. CDR3 in DNA: TGCGCCAGCAGCGGAGGGGGAGAAGAGGCCCAGTACTTC.

About this clonotype: The CDR3 ends on some other residue instead of the conserved phenylalanine or tryptophan, so this is likely a read error. Because the CDR3's place on the DNA is in doubt, the DNA is left out and the CDR3 is given as listed by TCRdb. V is TRBV20-1 and J is TRBJ1-1; TRBD1 was called by the table and not checked on the DNA. From its first to its last residue, the CDR3 has 13 amino acids. Per the germline V gene, CDR1 is DFQATT and CDR2 is SNEGSKA (reference sequence). This chain's CDR3 is CSARDPGRAGGIY.

The chain uses TRBV7-8 and TRBJ2-5; TRBD1 agrees at 8 bases. This CDR3 region has 13 residues. V shed 4 bases and J 5 bases; nucleotides not matched to a gene: 3. The germline V gene has CDR1 SGHVS and CDR2 FQNEAQ. CDR3 protein: CASSSGGWETQYF. CDR3 DNA sequence: TGTGCCAGCAGCTCAGGGGGCTGGGAGACCCAGTACTTC.

The chain couples TRBV7-2 to TRBJ2-7; D gene uncertain. CDR1 SGHTA and CDR2 FQGNSA come from the germline V gene. Trimming left V 2 bases short and J 3 bases short, with 8 bases between. There are 13 residues in the CDR3. The CDR3 spells CASSLWWDYEQYF. CDR3 bases: TGTGCCAGCAGCTTATGGTGGGACTACGAGCAGTACTTC.

On this clonotype itself: This may be a read error, as it is one base from a much larger clone. CDR3 in amino acids: CASSLGGAGIPLGETQHF. DNA of the CDR3: TGCGCCAGCAGCCTCGGGGGAGCGGGAATCCCCCTAGGAGAGACCCAGCACTTC. The rearrangement uses TRBV5-4 and TRBJ2-5; 7 bases line up with TRBD2. This CDR3 is built from 18 residues. Germline loops: CDR1 SGHNT, CDR2 YYREEE (reference sequence).

The table lists this clonotype with a count of one. The rearrangement uses TRBV10-3 and TRBJ1-2; no firm D call. The ends were cut back, 3 bases at V and 3 bases at J, with 2 bases in the middle. Germline V gene data show CDR1 as ENHRY and CDR2 as SYGVKD. This CDR3 has 11 residues. The CDR3 sequence is CAISDDYGYTF. The CDR3 DNA reads as TGTGCCATCAGTGATGACTATGGCTACACCTTC.